One and the same sample provided the 26 T cell receptor beta chains below, sequenced in a study of blood T cell repertoires in COVID-19. Generated by immunoSEQ multiplex PCR, the TCRdb table keeps only in-frame clones and is missing some. The sample shows some 170,000 clones, 75% to 90% of them seen only once. What was sequenced was PBMCs or T cells enriched from blood (not recorded which). These receptors all come from a man between 40 and 49 years old who had recovered from COVID-19.

The CDR3 DNA reads as TGTGCCAGCTCGCTAGGTGACTATGAGCAGTTCTTC. This translates into CASSLGDYEQFF. The V gene is TRBV9, the J gene TRBJ2-1; unclear D gene. The ends were cut back, 7 bases at V and 8 bases at J, with 13 bases in the middle. This CDR3 is built from 12 residues. Germline V lookup: CDR1 SGDLS, CDR2 YYNGEE.

This chain connects TRBV5-1 to TRBJ2-7; 8 bases line up with TRBD1. The CDR3 consists of 13 residues. Germline-derived CDR1 and CDR2 are SGHRS and YFSETQ. V lost 6 bases and J lost 3; bases outside the gene matches: 5. The CDR3 bases are TGCGCCAGCATGGGAGGACAGGGCTACGAGCAGTACTTC. It encodes CASMGGQGYEQYF.

The chain combines TRBV28 with TRBJ2-3, with 8 positions matching TRBD2. Germline CDR1 and CDR2: MDHEN and SYDVKM. This CDR3 has 16 residues. Unmatched junction bases numbered 8, after V lost 4 bases and J lost 2 bases. CDR3: CASSSPEAGATDTQYF. CDR3 bases: TGTGCCAGCAGTTCCCCAGAAGCGGGGGCCACAGATACGCAGTATTTT.

The chain has TRBV7-8 and TRBJ2-2; possibly TRBD2 for D (6 bases). Germline CDR1 and CDR2: SGHVS and FQNEAQ. V was pared by 5 bases and J by 5 bases, with 15 bases between. The CDR3 totals 15 residues. The CDR3 nucleotides read TGTGCCAGCAGCCCGCTAACTAGCAATACCGGGGAGCTGTTTTTT. This codes for CASSPLTSNTGELFF.

As DNA, the CDR3 is TGTGCCATCAGTGAGGTGGCGGGGGGGCTAGCGGGGCCCTACGAGCAGTACTTC. Amino acid sequence: CAISEVAGGLAGPYEQYF. This chain uses TRBV10-3 with TRBJ2-7, with 9 bases matching TRBD2. CDR1 and CDR2 from the germline V gene are ENHRY and SYGVKD. Trimming took 2 bases from V and 2 from J; bases not matched to a gene: 13. CDR3 length: 18 residues.

V is TRBV5-1 and J is TRBJ2-7; 8 bases align to TRBD2. The CDR3 length is 14 residues. V shed 3 bases, J shed 3 bases, and the junction held 5 bases outside the gene matches. The germline V gene has CDR1 SGHRS and CDR2 YFSETQ. The CDR3 DNA reads as TGCGCCAGCAGCTATACTAGCGGTAGCTACGAGCAGTACTTC. It codes for CASSYTSGSYEQYF.

This chain uses TRBV28 with TRBJ1-2; D not certain. Germline-derived CDR1 and CDR2 are MDHEN and SYDVKM. This CDR3 region has 12 residues. Trimming left V 6 bases short and J 5 bases short, with 10 bases between. CDR3 amino acids: CASRPDNYGYTF. In DNA form, the CDR3 reads TGTGCCAGCAGACCAGACAATTATGGCTACACCTTC.

The chain links TRBV4-1 to TRBJ1-1; no reliable D call. The CDR3 spans 15 residues. Germline V gene data show CDR1 as MGHRA and CDR2 as YSYEKL. V was clipped by 3 bases and J by 1 base, with 12 bases between them. The CDR3: CASSHTTGSNTEAFF. The DNA for the CDR3 is TGCGCCAGCAGCCACACTACTGGGTCGAACACTGAAGCTTTCTTT.

This chain connects TRBV7-8 to TRBJ2-1; no clear D gene. The CDR3 contains 12 residues. V shed 1 base and J shed 6 bases, with 4 bases lying between them. Germline values: CDR1 SGHVS, CDR2 FQNEAQ. This CDR3 is CASSLVANEQFF. The CDR3 DNA reads TGTGCCAGCAGCTTAGTAGCCAATGAGCAGTTCTTC.

The rearrangement uses TRBV3-1 (or the pseudogene TRBV3-2) and TRBJ2-3, with 7 bases fitting TRBD2. Germline CDR1 is LGHDT and CDR2 is YNNKEL (reference sequence). The CDR3 runs 16 residues. The J segment lost 0 bases and the V segment lost 0 bases, leaving 3 bases of the junction unmatched. The CDR3: CASSQESTSSTDTQYF. Here the CDR3 DNA reads TGTGCCAGCAGCCAAGAATCGACTAGCAGCACAGATACGCAGTATTTT.

The chain uses TRBV27 and TRBJ1-6, with D possibly TRBD1 on 5 matching bases. Trimming cost V 6 bases and J 10 bases, with 19 bases left between them. This CDR3 region has 15 residues. Germline V lookup: CDR1 MNHEY, CDR2 SMNVEV (reference sequence). CDR3 nucleotide sequence: TGTGCCAGCAGGCCCGGTGGGGCTTTAGGATCACCCCTCCACTTT. Translated: CASRPGGALGSPLHF.

This clone was observed once. The V and J genes are TRBV9 and TRBJ1-5; TRBD1 is a possible D gene (6 bases). V lost 3 bases and J lost 2, with 21 bases in between. Per the germline V gene, CDR1 is SGDLS and CDR2 is YYNGEE. The CDR3 is 18 residues long. The CDR3 here is CASSGSRWGQRGNQPQHF. Written as DNA, the CDR3 is TGTGCCAGCAGCGGTAGCCGGTGGGGGCAACGCGGCAATCAGCCCCAGCATTTT. Drawing the rest from reference TRBV9 and TRBJ1-5, the complete variable domain is DSGVTQTPKHLITATGQRVTLRCSPRSGDLSVYWYQQSLDQGLQFLIQYYNGEERAKGNILERFSAQQFPDLHSELNLSSLELGDSALYFCASSGSRWGQRGNQPQHFGDGTRLSIL.

This CDR3 is CASDWGGAGNQPQHF. In DNA form, the CDR3 reads TGTGCCAGTGATTGGGGGGGCGCGGGCAATCAGCCCCAGCATTTT. The chain links TRBV19 to TRBJ1-5, with D possibly TRBD1 on 6 matching bases. V was clipped by 8 bases and J by 2 bases, with 16 bases between them. The CDR3 has 15 residues. Germline V gene lookup returns CDR1 LNHDA and CDR2 SQIVND (reference sequence).

This sequence joins TRBV4-1 and TRBJ1-6, with a possible D match to TRBD1 (6 bases). Trimming shortened V by 7 bases and J by 1 base, and 11 bases separated the two germline ends. There are 15 residues in the CDR3. Germline V lookup: CDR1 MGHRA, CDR2 YSYEKL. The CDR3 coding sequence is TGCGCCAGCACCGCAGGGGTTTCCTATAATTCACCCCTCCACTTT. Translating it yields CASTAGVSYNSPLHF.

The V gene is TRBV30, the J gene TRBJ1-1; D not certain. Germline V lookup: CDR1 GTSNPN, CDR2 SVGIG (reference sequence). The CDR3 sequence is 12 residues long. V lost 5 bases, J lost 3 bases, and 10 bases lay in between. The CDR3 DNA is TGTGCCTGGGCCGACTGGGACACTGAAGCTTTCTTT. The encoded protein is CAWADWDTEAFF. The complete variable domain, with remaining parts taken from reference TRBV30 and TRBJ1-1, reads SQTIHQWPATLVQPVGSPLSLECTVEGTSNPNLYWYRQAAGRGLQLLFYSVGIGQISSEVPQNLSASRPQDRQFILSSKKLLLSDSGFYLCAWADWDTEAFFGQGTRLTVV.

The chain links TRBV29-1 to TRBJ2-3; possible D gene TRBD2, 5 bases. The V end lost 1 base, the J end lost 1 base, and 12 bases lay between the germline ends. Germline assignment: CDR1 SQVTM and CDR2 ANQGSEA. CDR3 length: 15 amino acids. The CDR3 protein is CSVEVGGGRTDTQYF. CDR3 coding DNA: TGCAGCGTTGAAGTAGGAGGTGGGCGCACAGATACGCAGTATTTT.

This chain links TRBV30 with TRBJ2-7; 9 nucleotides line up with TRBD2. The junction had 3 bases not matched to a gene; V was cut back by 4 bases and J by 2 bases. The CDR3 sequence is 13 residues long. Germline V gene lookup returns CDR1 GTSNPN and CDR2 SVGIG (reference sequence). The CDR3 nucleotides read TGTGCCTGGAAGGGCGGGGGGGCCTACGAGCAGTACTTC. It yields the protein CAWKGGGAYEQYF.

This clone was found many times. The chain joins TRBV28 to TRBJ1-5, with 8 nucleotides matching TRBD1. The CDR3 is made up of 15 amino acids. The germline gives CDR1 MDHEN, CDR2 SYDVKM. V dropped 2 bases and J dropped 6; count of bases not matched to a gene: 6. CDR3 DNA sequence: TGTGCCAGCAGTTTAGCAGACAGGGGACGTCAGCCCCAGCATTTT. It is translated as CASSLADRGRQPQHF.

The V and J genes are TRBV7-3 and TRBJ2-5; 8 positions match TRBD2. V shed 5 bases and J 2 bases; nucleotides not matched to a gene: 7. Germline CDR1 SGHTA, CDR2 FQGTGA. The CDR3 spans 15 residues. The CDR3 DNA is TGTGCCAGCAGCCCCGGCGGGGGGCCTCAAGAGACCCAGTACTTC. Amino acid sequence: CASSPGGGPQETQYF. Based on the CDR3 plus reference TRBV7-3 and TRBJ2-5, the full variable domain is GAGVSQTPSNKVTEKGKYVELRCDPISGHTALYWYRQSLGQGPEFLIYFQGTGAADDSGLPNDRFFAVRPEGSVSTLKIQRTERGDSAVYLCASSPGGGPQETQYFGPGTRLLVL.

CDR3 residues: CASSQEGFRDRSHEQYF. The DNA of the CDR3 is TGCGCCAGCAGCCAAGAAGGCTTCCGGGACAGGAGCCACGAGCAGTACTTC. The chain couples TRBV4-1 to TRBJ2-7, with 8 bases that match TRBD1. CDR1 is MGHRA, CDR2 YSYEKL, per germline. Unmatched junction bases numbered 12, after V lost 0 bases and J lost 5 bases. The CDR3 runs to 17 residues.

CDR3 region: CASSEFAVKAYEQYF. In DNA form, the CDR3 reads TGTGCCAGCAGTGAATTCGCGGTTAAAGCGTACGAGCAGTACTTC. The chain joins TRBV25-1 to TRBJ2-7, with D uncertain. V dropped 1 base and J dropped 4 bases, with 14 bases sitting between them. Per the germline V gene, CDR1 is MGHDK and CDR2 is SYGVNS. There are 15 residues in the CDR3.

The genes are TRBV11-2 and TRBJ2-6; tentatively, D is TRBD2 (5 bases). The CDR3 is made up of 17 amino acids. From germline, CDR1 is SGHAT and CDR2 FQNNGV. Trimming pared 7 bases from V and 0 bases from J, leaving 16 bases between. CDR3 bases: TGTGCCAGCACCTCTGGACTGAAAGTCTCTGGGGCCAACGTCCTGACTTTC. Encoded protein: CASTSGLKVSGANVLTF.

This chain uses TRBV30 with TRBJ1-5, with 8 bases lining up with TRBD1. The V segment lost 3 bases and the J segment 7 bases; nucleotides outside the gene matches: 5. The CDR3 sequence is 13 residues long. Per the germline V gene, CDR1 is GTSNPN and CDR2 is SVGIG (reference sequence). DNA of the CDR3: TGTGCCTGGAGGGCGGCAGGGGGCCAGCCCCAGCATTTT. As protein: CAWRAAGGQPQHF.

The chain is built from TRBV12-5 and TRBJ2-3; tentatively, D is TRBD2 (7 bases). Deletions cut 0 bases from V and 3 bases from J, with 10 bases between. The CDR3 spans 15 residues. Germline lookup yields CDR1 LGHNT and CDR2 FRNRAP. CDR3 bases: TGTGCTAGTGGTTTGGTAGGGGGGGGGACAGATACGCAGTATTTT. Its protein product is CASGLVGGGTDTQYF.

The V gene is TRBV5-1, the J gene TRBJ2-7; a weak D match, TRBD2 (5 bases). The CDR3 is 15 residues long. V was clipped by 4 bases and J by 4 bases, with 18 bases between them. Germline loops: CDR1 SGHRS, CDR2 YFSETQ. DNA of the CDR3: TGCGCCAGCAGCGATCCTCTAGCCCTCTTGTACGAGCAGTACTTC. Translation gives CASSDPLALLYEQYF.

The chain combines TRBV29-1 with TRBJ2-1, with 16 bases lining up with TRBD2. V was clipped by 6 bases and J by 2 bases; unmatched bases: 1. The germline gives CDR1 SQVTM, CDR2 ANQGSEA. The CDR3 is 15 residues long. The CDR3 nucleotides read TGCAGCGTGGGGACTAGCGGGGGGGCCTACAATGAGCAGTTCTTC. This sequence encodes CSVGTSGGAYNEQFF.